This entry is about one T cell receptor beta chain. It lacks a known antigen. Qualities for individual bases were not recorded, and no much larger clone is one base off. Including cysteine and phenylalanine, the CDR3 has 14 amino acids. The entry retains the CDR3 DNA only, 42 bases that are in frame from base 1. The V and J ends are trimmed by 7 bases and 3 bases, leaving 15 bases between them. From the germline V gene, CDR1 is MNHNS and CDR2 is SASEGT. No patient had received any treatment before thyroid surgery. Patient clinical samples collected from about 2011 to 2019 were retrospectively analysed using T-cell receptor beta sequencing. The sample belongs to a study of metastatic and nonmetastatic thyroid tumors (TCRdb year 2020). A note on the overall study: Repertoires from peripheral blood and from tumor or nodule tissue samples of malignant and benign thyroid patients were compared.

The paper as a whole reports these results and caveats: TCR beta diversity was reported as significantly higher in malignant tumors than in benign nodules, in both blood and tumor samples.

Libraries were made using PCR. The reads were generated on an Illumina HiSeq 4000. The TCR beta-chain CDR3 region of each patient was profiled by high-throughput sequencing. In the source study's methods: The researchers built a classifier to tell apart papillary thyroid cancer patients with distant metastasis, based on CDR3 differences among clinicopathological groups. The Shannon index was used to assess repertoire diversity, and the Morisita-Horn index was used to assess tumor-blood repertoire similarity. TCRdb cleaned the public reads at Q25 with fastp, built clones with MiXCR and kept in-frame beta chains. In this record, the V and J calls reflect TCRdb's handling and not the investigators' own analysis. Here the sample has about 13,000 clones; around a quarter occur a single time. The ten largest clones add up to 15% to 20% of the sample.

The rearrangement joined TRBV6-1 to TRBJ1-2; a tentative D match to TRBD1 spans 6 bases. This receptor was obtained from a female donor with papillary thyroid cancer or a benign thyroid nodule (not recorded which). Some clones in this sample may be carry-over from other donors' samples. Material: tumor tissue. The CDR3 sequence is CASKMGGVDYGYTF. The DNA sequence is TGTGCCAGCAAGATGGGGGGCGTTGACTATGGCTACACCTTC.